This T cell receptor beta chain was captured by sequencing in a study of shared clonotypes between healthy human individuals. V was clipped by 0 bases and J by 7 bases; unmatched bases: 7. Germline assignment: CDR1 SGHRS and CDR2 YFSETQ. The CDR3 sequence is 15 residues long. Profiled with immunoSEQ multiplex PCR; TCRdb holds only in-frame clones, not every one. Seen here are 70,000 to 95,000 clones, roughly two thirds observed once, and the top ten hold 51%. The rearrangement joins TRBV5-1 to TRBJ1-2; 9 bases line up with TRBD1. The receptor was derived from a young man in good health. The specimen was memory CD8+ T cells sorted from blood. Subset in this sample: CD45RO+ cells pooled with CCR7-negative TemRA cells. The CDR3 loop reads CASSLAGQGSSGYTF. As DNA, the CDR3 is TGCGCCAGCAGCTTGGCGGGACAGGGCTCGAGTGGCTACACCTTC.